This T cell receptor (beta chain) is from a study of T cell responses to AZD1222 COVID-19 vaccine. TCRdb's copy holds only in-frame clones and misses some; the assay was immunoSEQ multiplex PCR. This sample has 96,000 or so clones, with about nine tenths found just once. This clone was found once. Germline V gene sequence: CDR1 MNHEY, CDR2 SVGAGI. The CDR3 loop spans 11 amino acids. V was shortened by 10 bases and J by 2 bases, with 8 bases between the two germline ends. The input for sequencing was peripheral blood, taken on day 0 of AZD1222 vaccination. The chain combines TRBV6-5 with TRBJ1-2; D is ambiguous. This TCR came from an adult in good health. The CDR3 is CATLQNYGYTF. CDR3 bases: TGTGCCACGTTACAGAACTATGGCTACACCTTC.